The 31 T cell receptor beta chains listed next were all sequenced from one sample in a study of shared clonotypes between healthy human individuals. Only in-frame clones appear in the TCRdb table, and some are missing; sequencing was by immunoSEQ multiplex PCR. The data show 1,500,000 or so clones, approximately 98.5% seen once. Sequenced: naive CD4+ T cells sorted from blood. Described subset: CD45RA+ positively selected. These receptors were obtained from a man younger than 40 in good health.

The chain has TRBV18 and TRBJ1-2, with 8 nucleotides matching TRBD1. This CDR3 region has 14 residues. The V gene's germline CDR1 is KGHSH and CDR2 LQKENI. V lost 3 bases, J lost 4 bases, and 4 bases stayed unmatched. Here the CDR3 reads CASSPVTGGYGYTF. The CDR3 nucleotides are TGTGCCAGCTCACCGGTTACAGGGGGCTATGGCTACACCTTC.

J is TRBJ2-3 and V is TRBV29-1; no definite D call. Deletions cut 7 bases from V and 4 bases from J, with 12 bases between. The V gene's germline CDR1 is SQVTM and CDR2 ANQGSEA. CDR3 size: 12 residues. Written as DNA, the CDR3 is TGCAGCGCTGGGGTAGGCTCAGATACGCAGTATTTT. Encoded protein: CSAGVGSDTQYF.

V usage is TRBV7-2 and J usage is TRBJ1-2; the D gene is possibly TRBD1 (6 bases). Trimming cost V 5 bases and J 8 bases, with 15 bases left between them. In germline, CDR1 is SGHTA, CDR2 FQGNSA. This CDR3 spans 13 amino acids. This CDR3 reads CASSTRQENGYTF. CDR3 DNA: TGTGCCAGCAGCACACGACAGGAGAACGGCTACACCTTC.

This rearrangement joins TRBV5-1 to TRBJ2-7; 9 bases line up with TRBD2. The junction had 10 bases not matched to a gene; V was cut back by 4 bases and J by 2 bases. The CDR3 consists of 16 residues. The germline CDR1 and CDR2 sequences are SGHRS and YFSETQ. The CDR3 here is CASSGAPAGGPYEQYF. In DNA form, the CDR3 reads TGCGCCAGCAGCGGGGCCCCCGCGGGAGGGCCCTACGAGCAGTACTTC.

The chain joins TRBV6-5 to TRBJ1-2, with a possible D match to TRBD1 (6 bases). The CDR3 spans 15 residues. Germline assignment: CDR1 MNHEY and CDR2 SVGAGI. The V and J ends lost 2 bases and 3 bases respectively, with 13 bases between them. The CDR3 reads CASSYVNRADYGYTF. The CDR3 region has the DNA TGTGCCAGCAGTTACGTAAACAGGGCGGACTATGGCTACACCTTC.

This sequence joins TRBV5-1 and TRBJ1-4; D perhaps matches TRBD1 (5 bases). CDR3 size: 15 residues. Germline V gives CDR1 SGHRS, CDR2 YFSETQ. The V end was cut by 5 bases, the J end by 7 bases, with 18 bases between. CDR3 protein: CASRPEAGVGEKLFF. The CDR3 nucleotides are TGCGCCAGCAGGCCCGAAGCGGGGGTTGGTGAAAAACTGTTTTTT.

This chain joins TRBV7-2 and TRBJ2-1; 13 bases agree with TRBD2. V shed 5 bases and J 2 bases; nucleotides not matched to a gene: 6. The CDR3 has 17 residues. CDR1 and CDR2 from the germline V gene are SGHTA and FQGNSA. This CDR3 reads CASSRGTSGATYNEQFF. CDR3 sequence (DNA): TGTGCCAGCAGCCGCGGGACTAGCGGGGCAACCTACAATGAGCAGTTCTTC.

The chain employs TRBV5-4 and TRBJ2-1; D is ambiguous. Germline V gives CDR1 SGHNT, CDR2 YYREEE (reference sequence). The V gene lost 1 base and the J gene lost 0 bases, with 20 bases spanning the gap. The CDR3 is 19 amino acids. CDR3 loop: CASSLIFRQAKLSYNEQFF. CDR3 DNA: TGTGCCAGCAGCTTGATTTTTAGGCAGGCGAAACTCTCCTACAATGAGCAGTTCTTC.

Points on this clone: Other DNA sequences in this sample translate to the same CDR3. The CDR3 DNA reads as TGCGCCAGCAGCCAAGAGCAGGGGGGCAATCAGCCCCAGCATTTT. Its translation: CASSQEQGGNQPQHF. The chain employs TRBV4-3 and TRBJ1-5; 7 bases map to TRBD1. Per germline, CDR1 LGHNA and CDR2 YSLEER. CDR3 size: 15 residues. Unmatched junction bases numbered 1, after V lost 0 bases and J lost 2 bases.

The J gene is TRBJ2-1, the V gene TRBV9; 10 bases line up with TRBD2. J was trimmed by 8 bases and V by 0 bases; bases with no gene match: 11. From germline, CDR1 is SGDLS and CDR2 YYNGEE. There are 17 residues in the CDR3. CDR3 nucleotide sequence: TGTGCCAGCAGCGTAGATGGACTAGCGGCCCAACAGGATGAGCAGTTCTTC. This translates into CASSVDGLAAQQDEQFF.

In this sample, this clone turned up once. The V gene is TRBV5-1, the J gene TRBJ2-7, with no clear D. The germline V and J ends were trimmed by 0 bases and 4 bases, with 8 bases remaining between them. The CDR3 spans 13 residues. Germline CDR1 is SGHRS and CDR2 is YFSETQ. This chain's CDR3 is CASSLALFYEQYF. DNA for the CDR3: TGCGCCAGCAGCTTGGCCTTATTTTACGAGCAGTACTTC. Filled out from reference TRBV5-1 and TRBJ2-7, the complete variable domain reads KAGVTQTPRYLIKTRGQQVTLSCSPISGHRSVSWYQQTPGQGLQFLFEYFSETQRNKGNFPGRFSGRQFSNSRSEMNVSTLELGDSALYLCASSLALFYEQYFGPGTRLTVT.

V gene TRBV7-9 combines with J gene TRBJ2-7; D is perhaps TRBD2 (5 bases). The CDR3 spans 17 residues. V lost 7 bases, J lost 3 bases, and 25 bases lay in between. Germline CDR1 and CDR2: SEHNR and FQNEAQ (reference sequence). The CDR3 region is CASIPDGVDALFYEQYF. CDR3 DNA: TGTGCCAGCATCCCCGACGGGGTCGACGCCCTTTTCTACGAGCAGTACTTC.

The V gene is TRBV7-8, the J gene TRBJ2-7; 10 nucleotides align to TRBD2. J lost 2 bases, V lost 3 bases, and 1 base had no gene match. Germline V gene sequence: CDR1 SGHVS, CDR2 FQNEAQ. CDR3 size: 14 residues. The CDR3, as DNA: TGTGCCAGCAGCTTTAGCGGGGGGACCTACGAGCAGTACTTC. Protein product: CASSFSGGTYEQYF.

The chain carries TRBV11-3 and TRBJ2-1, with D unresolved. The CDR3 length is 14 residues. Between the trimmed V and J ends, which lost 1 base and 7 bases, there was a span of 11 bases. Germline CDR1 and CDR2: SGHNT and YENEEA. This CDR3 is CASSLVGNENEQFF. The CDR3 DNA reads TGTGCCAGCAGCTTAGTGGGGAACGAAAATGAGCAGTTCTTC.

The chain links TRBV15 to TRBJ2-7; 7 bases are a match to TRBD1. CDR1 is LNHNV and CDR2 is YYDKDF in the germline V gene (reference sequence). The CDR3 runs to 13 residues. Losses at the gene ends were 6 bases for V and 3 bases for J; bases not matched to a gene: 5. CDR3 loop: CATRATGYYEQYF. CDR3 coding DNA: TGTGCCACCAGAGCGACAGGGTACTACGAGCAGTACTTC.

The chain recombines TRBV5-1 with TRBJ2-1; D is perhaps TRBD2 (6 bases). V lost 3 bases and J lost 8, with 15 bases in between. The CDR3 runs to 14 residues. CDR1 SGHRS and CDR2 YFSETQ come from the germline V gene. The CDR3 is CASSSVSGRYEQFF. CDR3 sequence (DNA): TGCGCCAGCAGCTCGGTTAGCGGTCGTTATGAGCAGTTCTTC.

The genes are TRBV5-1 and TRBJ1-1, with TRBD1 matching 8 bases. The CDR3 is 15 residues long. J was trimmed by 0 bases and V by 1 base; bases with no gene match: 2. CDR1 is SGHRS, CDR2 YFSETQ, per germline. CDR3 sequence reads: CASSLWGQVNTEAFF. Here the CDR3 DNA reads TGCGCCAGCAGCTTGTGGGGACAGGTGAACACTGAAGCTTTCTTT.

About this clone: An end of the junction does not agree with germline; a read error may underlie this. The V call is TRBV5-1, the J call TRBJ1-1; 9 bases are a match to TRBD1. Germline V gene sequence: CDR1 SGHRS, CDR2 YFSETQ. The CDR3 extends over 12 amino acids. The CDR3 coding sequence is TGCGCCAGCAGCTGGACAGGGGCTGAGGCTTTCTTT. This encodes CASSWTGAEAFF.

Turning to this clone: At the DNA level, this CDR3 is encoded by other sequences in the same sample as well. The chain employs TRBV18 and TRBJ2-7; 8 positions match TRBD2. The CDR3 sequence is 15 residues long. Germline CDR1 and CDR2: KGHSH and LQKENI. V gave up 2 bases and J gave up 2 bases; unmatched junction bases: 5. CDR3 sequence reads: CASSPGLAVTYEQYF. In nucleotides, the CDR3 is TGTGCCAGCTCACCAGGACTAGCCGTAACCTACGAGCAGTACTTC.

This chain joins TRBV28 and TRBJ2-7; the match to TRBD2 covers 14 bases. CDR3 size: 18 residues. Germline V gene sequence: CDR1 MDHEN, CDR2 SYDVKM. With V trimmed by 1 base and J by 7 bases, 12 bases remained unmatched. CDR3 DNA: TGTGCCAGCAGTTTATCCCCGGGACTAGCGGGAGCGACAGAAGAGCAGTACTTC. As protein: CASSLSPGLAGATEEQYF. The complete variable domain, with remaining parts taken from reference TRBV28 and TRBJ2-7, reads DVKVTQSSRYLVKRTGEKVFLECVQDMDHENMFWYRQDPGLGLRLIYFSYDVKMKEKGDIPEGYSVSREKKERFSLILESASTNQTSMYLCASSLSPGLAGATEEQYFGPGTRLTVT.

This clone was observed once. The V gene is TRBV2, the J gene TRBJ1-5; 11 bases line up with TRBD1. In germline, CDR1 is SNHLY, CDR2 FYNNEI. This CDR3 spans 16 amino acids. Germline trimming cut 7 bases from V and 5 bases from J; bases unmatched to any gene: 10. Here the CDR3 DNA reads TGTGCCAGCACTTCGGGACAGGGGGGGGATTATCAGCCCCAGCATTTT. Translated: CASTSGQGGDYQPQHF.

The V and J genes are TRBV5-4 and TRBJ2-1, with 10 bases that match TRBD1. V shed 4 bases and J 2 bases; nucleotides not matched to a gene: 3. Germline V lookup: CDR1 SGHNT, CDR2 YYREEE (reference sequence). There are 15 residues in the CDR3. The chain's CDR3 is CASSRGQGAYNEQFF. CDR3 DNA sequence: TGTGCCAGCAGCAGAGGACAGGGGGCCTACAATGAGCAGTTCTTC.

The J gene is TRBJ2-1, the V gene TRBV27; 11 positions match TRBD2. Germline values: CDR1 MNHEY, CDR2 SMNVEV (reference sequence). The CDR3 spans 18 residues. J lost 5 bases, V lost 5 bases, and 14 bases had no gene match. The CDR3 protein is CASSGLSLAGVLNNEQFF. The CDR3 DNA follows: TGTGCCAGCAGTGGGTTGTCACTAGCGGGAGTTCTGAACAATGAGCAGTTCTTC.

The sample holds one count of this clone. The DNA of the CDR3 is TGTGCCAGCAGCAAACGGAGCTCCTACAATGAGCAGTTCTTC. Translating it yields CASSKRSSYNEQFF. The chain is built from TRBV21-1 and TRBJ2-1; the table calls TRBD2, which could not be checked here. TRBV21-1 has pseudogene status. The CDR3 extends over 14 amino acids.

The CDR3 here is CASSWTSQETQYF. As DNA, the CDR3 is TGTGCCAGCAGTTGGACCAGCCAAGAGACCCAGTACTTC. The rearrangement links TRBV6-5 to TRBJ2-5; D remains unclear. Germline-derived CDR1 and CDR2 are MNHEY and SVGAGI. Deletions cut 4 bases from V and 1 base from J, with 7 bases between. The CDR3 has 13 residues.

As for this clone: The same CDR3 arises from other DNA sequences in this sample as well. V gene TRBV5-1 combines with J gene TRBJ1-3, with a possible D match to TRBD1 (6 bases). Germline CDR1 SGHRS, CDR2 YFSETQ. Trimming cost V 2 bases and J 0 bases, with 9 bases left between them. The CDR3 is made up of 15 amino acids. DNA for the CDR3: TGCGCCAGCAGCTTAACAGGGCTCTCTGGAAACACCATATATTTT. As protein: CASSLTGLSGNTIYF.

The chain is built from TRBV9 and TRBJ2-3; D uncertain. Trimming stripped 6 bases from V and 3 bases from J, with 14 bases between. Germline V CDR1 and CDR2: SGDLS, YYNGEE. The length of the CDR3 is 14 residues. In nucleotides, the CDR3 is TGTGCCAGCACCCAAAGGGCCTATACAGATACGCAGTATTTT. Encoded protein: CASTQRAYTDTQYF.

The rearrangement uses TRBV30 and TRBJ1-5, with a weak D call TRBD1 (5 bases). The V end lost 6 bases, the J end lost 0 bases, and 9 bases lay between the germline ends. The CDR3 has 13 amino acids. Germline V gene data show CDR1 as GTSNPN and CDR2 as SVGIG (reference sequence). CDR3 nucleotide sequence: TGTGCCTGTGCAGGGTATAGCAATCAGCCCCAGCATTTT. This sequence encodes CACAGYSNQPQHF.

The chain has TRBV5-4 and TRBJ2-7; TRBD1 agrees at 10 bases. This CDR3 has 15 amino acids. Trimming took 5 bases from V and 5 from J; bases not matched to a gene: 10. The germline CDR1 and CDR2 sequences are SGHNT and YYREEE (reference sequence). CDR3 coding DNA: TGTGCCAGCAGACGCAGACAGGGGGCTAGGAACGAGCAGTACTTC. It is translated as CASRRRQGARNEQYF.

V usage is TRBV6-6 and J usage is TRBJ1-5, with a possible D match to TRBD1 (6 bases). The V end was cut by 6 bases, the J end by 6 bases, with 15 bases between. Germline CDR1 is MNHNY and CDR2 is SVGAGI (reference sequence). This CDR3 has 14 amino acids. CDR3 region: CASRPTGFGQPQHF. The CDR3 DNA reads as TGTGCCAGCAGACCCACAGGGTTTGGTCAGCCCCAGCATTTT.

This chain connects TRBV18 to TRBJ1-3, with D maybe TRBD1 (5 bases). The ends were cut back, 3 bases at V and 4 bases at J, with 10 bases in the middle. Germline V gene sequence: CDR1 KGHSH, CDR2 LQKENI. CDR3 length equals 14 residues. The CDR3 DNA sequence: TGTGCCAGCTCACCGGGGGTCCCGGGAAACACCATATATTTT. This sequence encodes CASSPGVPGNTIYF. Using reference TRBV18 and TRBJ1-3 for the parts outside the CDR3, the full variable domain is NAGVMQNPRHLVRRRGQEARLRCSPMKGHSHVYWYRQLPEEGLKFMVYLQKENIIDESGMPKERFSAEFPKEGPSILRIQQVVRGDSAAYFCASSPGVPGNTIYFGEGSWLTVV.